The 8 T cell receptor beta chains below were found in one sample sequenced in a study of T cell responses to AZD1222 COVID-19 vaccine. The method was immunoSEQ multiplex PCR; TCRdb's version includes in-frame clones alone and lacks a portion of them. The sample includes roughly 150,000 clones, more than 70% seen only once; the top ten take 2.2%. The sequenced sample was peripheral blood, obtained on day 0 of AZD1222 vaccination. These receptors were taken from an adult in good health.

The chain has TRBV10-2 and TRBJ1-2; D possibly corresponds to TRBD1 (6 bases). The CDR3 is made up of 13 amino acids. Germline CDR1 is WSHSY and CDR2 is SAAADI. V lost 8 bases, J lost 2 bases, and 12 bases lay in between. CDR3 region: CASGRGRNYGYTF. CDR3 bases: TGCGCCAGCGGTAGGGGGAGGAACTATGGCTACACCTTC.

The rearrangement uses TRBV11-3 and TRBJ1-1; weak D call: TRBD1 (5 bases). The CDR3 sequence is 15 residues long. Germline V gene sequence: CDR1 SGHNT, CDR2 YENEEA. V shed 5 bases and J shed 3 bases, with 16 bases lying between them. The CDR3, as DNA: TGTGCCAGCAGCGGCGGGGCGGGTTGGGACACTGAAGCTTTCTTT. Protein: CASSGGAGWDTEAFF.

The chain has TRBV30 and TRBJ1-2, with 8 bases identical to TRBD1. CDR1 GTSNPN and CDR2 SVGIG come from the germline V gene (reference sequence). The CDR3 has 13 residues. Trimming took 1 base from V and 4 from J; bases not matched to a gene: 2. CDR3 nucleotides: TGTGCCTGGAGTGGACAGGGGATCTATGGCTACACCTTC. This translates into CAWSGQGIYGYTF.

The chain joins TRBV12-3 or TRBV12-4 to TRBJ1-1; D is unclear. The CDR3 extends over 13 amino acids. Deletions cut 5 bases from V and 0 bases from J, with 7 bases between. CDR3: CASSPGVNTEAFF. The CDR3 DNA sequence: TGTGCCAGCAGTCCCGGAGTGAACACTGAAGCTTTCTTT.

The chain carries TRBV15 and TRBJ1-6; possible D gene TRBD1, 6 bases. The CDR3 has 15 amino acids. Germline-derived CDR1 and CDR2 are LNHNV and YYDKDF (reference sequence). The ends were cut back, 4 bases at V and 7 bases at J, with 14 bases in the middle. The CDR3 region is CATSIETGQNSPLHF. The CDR3 region has the DNA TGTGCCACCAGCATAGAGACAGGACAAAATTCACCCCTCCACTTT.

DNA of the CDR3: TGTGCCAGCAGCCTTAGCGATAGCGGGAGGTCTAATGAGCAGTTCTTC. As protein: CASSLSDSGRSNEQFF. The rearrangement joins TRBV11-1 to TRBJ2-1, with TRBD2 identical over 10 bases. This CDR3 spans 16 amino acids. CDR1 SGHAT and CDR2 FQDESV come from the germline V gene (reference sequence). J was trimmed by 7 bases and V by 5 bases; bases with no gene match: 11.

The chain joins TRBV6-2 or TRBV6-3 to TRBJ2-3, with TRBD2 matching over 7 bases. The CDR3 loop spans 15 amino acids. Trimming cost V 3 bases and J 0 bases; bases outside gene matches: 3. Germline CDR1 is MNHEY and CDR2 is SVGEGT. The CDR3 here is CASSYRRESTDTQYF. CDR3 nucleotides: TGTGCCAGCAGTTATCGGCGGGAGAGCACAGATACGCAGTATTTT.

The CDR3 here is CSVAGTSSYNEQFF. DNA for the CDR3: TGCAGCGTAGCCGGGACGTCATCCTACAATGAGCAGTTCTTC. The chain has TRBV29-1 and TRBJ2-1, with D possibly being TRBD1 or TRBD2 (5 bases each). V was clipped by 6 bases and J by 1 base, with 13 bases between them. The CDR3 consists of 14 residues. Germline V gene data show CDR1 as SQVTM and CDR2 as ANQGSEA.